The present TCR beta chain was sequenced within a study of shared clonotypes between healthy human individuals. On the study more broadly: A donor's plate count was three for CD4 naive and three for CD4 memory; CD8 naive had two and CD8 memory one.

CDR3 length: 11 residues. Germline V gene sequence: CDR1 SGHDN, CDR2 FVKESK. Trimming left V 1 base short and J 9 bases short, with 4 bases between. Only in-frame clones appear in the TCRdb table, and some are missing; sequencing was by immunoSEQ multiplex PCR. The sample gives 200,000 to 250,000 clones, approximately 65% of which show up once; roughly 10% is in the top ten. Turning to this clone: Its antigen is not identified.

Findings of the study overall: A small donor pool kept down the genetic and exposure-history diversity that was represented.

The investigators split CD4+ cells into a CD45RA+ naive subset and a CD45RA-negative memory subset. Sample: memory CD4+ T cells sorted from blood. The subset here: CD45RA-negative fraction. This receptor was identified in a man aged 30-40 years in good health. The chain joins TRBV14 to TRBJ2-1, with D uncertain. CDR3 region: CASSQVTEQFF. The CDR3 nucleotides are TGTGCCAGCAGCCAAGTAACTGAGCAGTTCTTC.